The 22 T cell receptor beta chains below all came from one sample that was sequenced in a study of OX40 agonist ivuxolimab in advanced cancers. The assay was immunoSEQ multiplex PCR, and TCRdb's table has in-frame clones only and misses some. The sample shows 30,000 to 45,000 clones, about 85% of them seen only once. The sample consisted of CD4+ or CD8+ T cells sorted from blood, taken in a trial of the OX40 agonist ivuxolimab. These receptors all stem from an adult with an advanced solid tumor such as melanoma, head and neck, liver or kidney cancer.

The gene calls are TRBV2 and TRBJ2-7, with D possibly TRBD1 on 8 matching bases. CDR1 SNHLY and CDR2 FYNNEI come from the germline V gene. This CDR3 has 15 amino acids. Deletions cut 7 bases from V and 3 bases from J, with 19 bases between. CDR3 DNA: TGTGCCAGCACCGAGGGGGGGACAGGCGACTACGAGCAGTACTTC. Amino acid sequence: CASTEGGTGDYEQYF.

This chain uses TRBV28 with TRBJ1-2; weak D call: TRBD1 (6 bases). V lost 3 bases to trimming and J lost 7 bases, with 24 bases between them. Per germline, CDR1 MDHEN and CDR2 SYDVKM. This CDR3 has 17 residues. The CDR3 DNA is TGTGCCAGCAGTTTTGCGAAGGGGGTTAACCAAGGGGGTGGCTACACCTTC. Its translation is CASSFAKGVNQGGGYTF.

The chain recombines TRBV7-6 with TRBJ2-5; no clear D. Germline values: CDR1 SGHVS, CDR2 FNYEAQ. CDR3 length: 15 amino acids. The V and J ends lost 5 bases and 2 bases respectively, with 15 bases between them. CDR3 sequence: CASSLSALVQETQYF. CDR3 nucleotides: TGTGCCAGCAGCCTCAGCGCTTTAGTACAAGAGACCCAGTACTTC.

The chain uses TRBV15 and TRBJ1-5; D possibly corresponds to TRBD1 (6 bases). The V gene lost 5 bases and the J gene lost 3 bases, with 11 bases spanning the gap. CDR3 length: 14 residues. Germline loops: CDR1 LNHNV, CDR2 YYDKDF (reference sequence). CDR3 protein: CATSPDRLNQPQHF. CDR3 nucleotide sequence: TGTGCCACCAGCCCTGACAGGCTCAATCAGCCCCAGCATTTT.

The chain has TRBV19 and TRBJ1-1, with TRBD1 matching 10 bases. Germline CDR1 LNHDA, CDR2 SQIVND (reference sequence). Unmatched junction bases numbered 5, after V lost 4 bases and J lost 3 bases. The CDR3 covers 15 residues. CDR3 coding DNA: TGTGCCAGTAGTACGCTGGGACAGGGGTACACTGAAGCTTTCTTT. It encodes CASSTLGQGYTEAFF.

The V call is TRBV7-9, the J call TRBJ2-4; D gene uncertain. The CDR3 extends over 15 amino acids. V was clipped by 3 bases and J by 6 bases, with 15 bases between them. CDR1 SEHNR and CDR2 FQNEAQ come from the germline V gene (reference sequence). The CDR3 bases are TGTGCCAGCAGCTTCCCTCTCCGCCTCGGAAACATTCAGTACTTC. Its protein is CASSFPLRLGNIQYF.

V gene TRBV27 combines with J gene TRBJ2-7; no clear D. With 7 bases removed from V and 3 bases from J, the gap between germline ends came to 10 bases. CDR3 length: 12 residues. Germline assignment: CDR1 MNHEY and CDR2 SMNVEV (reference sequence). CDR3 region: CASTPENYEQYF. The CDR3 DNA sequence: TGTGCCAGCACCCCGGAGAACTACGAGCAGTACTTC.

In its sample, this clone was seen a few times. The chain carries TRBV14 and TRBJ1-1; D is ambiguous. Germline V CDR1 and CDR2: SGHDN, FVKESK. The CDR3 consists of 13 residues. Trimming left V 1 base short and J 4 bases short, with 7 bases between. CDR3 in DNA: TGTGCCAGCAGCCAAGCCCAGACCACTGAAGCTTTCTTT. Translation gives CASSQAQTTEAFF.

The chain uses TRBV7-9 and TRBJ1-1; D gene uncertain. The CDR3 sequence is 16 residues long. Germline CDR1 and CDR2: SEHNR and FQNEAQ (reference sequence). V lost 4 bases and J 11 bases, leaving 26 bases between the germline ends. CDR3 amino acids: CASSSGVLREGSIAFF. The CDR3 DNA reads TGTGCCAGCAGCTCTGGGGTACTTCGTGAAGGGTCTATCGCTTTCTTT.

The CDR3 reads CARIRRGLEAFF. CDR3 coding DNA: TGTGCCAGAATACGGCGGGGCCTTGAAGCTTTCTTT. V and J are TRBV21-1 and TRBJ1-1. TRBV21-1 is shown as a pseudogene. The CDR3 is made up of 12 amino acids.

The CDR3 here is CASTPDRIANYGYTF. In DNA form, the CDR3 reads TGTGCCAGCACCCCAGACAGGATAGCTAACTATGGCTACACCTTC. The V and J genes are TRBV6-6 and TRBJ1-2; D is possibly TRBD1 (6 bases). The CDR3 extends over 15 amino acids. V shed 7 bases and J shed 0 bases, with 15 bases lying between them. Germline V gives CDR1 MNHNY, CDR2 SVGAGI (reference sequence).

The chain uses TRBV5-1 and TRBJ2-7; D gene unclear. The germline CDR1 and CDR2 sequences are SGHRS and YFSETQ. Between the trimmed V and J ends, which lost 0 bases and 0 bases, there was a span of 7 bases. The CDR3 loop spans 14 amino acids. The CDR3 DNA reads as TGCGCCAGCAGCTTGGCCGCAATCTCCTACGAGCAGTACTTC. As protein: CASSLAAISYEQYF.

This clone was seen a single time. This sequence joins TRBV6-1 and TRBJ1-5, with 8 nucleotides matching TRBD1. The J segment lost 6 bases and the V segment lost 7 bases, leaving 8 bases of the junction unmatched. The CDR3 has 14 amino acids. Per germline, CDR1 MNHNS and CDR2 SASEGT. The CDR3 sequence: CASKDRERIQPQHF. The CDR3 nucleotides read TGTGCCAGCAAGGACAGGGAGAGGATTCAGCCCCAGCATTTT.

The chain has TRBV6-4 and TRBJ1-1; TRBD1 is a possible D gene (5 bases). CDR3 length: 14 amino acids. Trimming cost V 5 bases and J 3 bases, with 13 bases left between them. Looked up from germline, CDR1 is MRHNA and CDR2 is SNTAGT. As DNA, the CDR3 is TGTGCCAGCAGTCTGCGGACGGGGGACACTGAAGCTTTCTTT. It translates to CASSLRTGDTEAFF.

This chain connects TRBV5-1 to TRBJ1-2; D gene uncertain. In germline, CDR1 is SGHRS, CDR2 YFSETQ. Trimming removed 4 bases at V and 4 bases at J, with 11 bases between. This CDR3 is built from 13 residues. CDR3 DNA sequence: TGCGCCAGCAGCGCGGACGGTGGCTATGGCTACACCTTC. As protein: CASSADGGYGYTF.

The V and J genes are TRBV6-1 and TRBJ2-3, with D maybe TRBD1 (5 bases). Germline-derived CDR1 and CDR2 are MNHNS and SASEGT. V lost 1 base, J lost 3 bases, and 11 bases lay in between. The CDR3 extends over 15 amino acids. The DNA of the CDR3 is TGTGCCAGCAGTGAAGGGGGCCGGGCTACAGATACGCAGTATTTT. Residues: CASSEGGRATDTQYF.

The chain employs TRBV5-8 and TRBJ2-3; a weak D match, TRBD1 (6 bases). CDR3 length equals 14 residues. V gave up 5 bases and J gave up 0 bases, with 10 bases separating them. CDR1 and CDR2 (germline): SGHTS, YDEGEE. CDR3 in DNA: TGTGCCAGCAGAGCCGGACAGAGCACAGATACGCAGTATTTT. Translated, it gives CASRAGQSTDTQYF.

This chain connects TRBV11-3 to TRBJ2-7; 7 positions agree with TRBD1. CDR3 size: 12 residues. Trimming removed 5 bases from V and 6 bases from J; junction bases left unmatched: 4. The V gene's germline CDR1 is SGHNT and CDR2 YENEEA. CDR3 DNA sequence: TGTGCCAGCAGCACAGGGGCGGGCGAGCAGTACTTC. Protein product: CASSTGAGEQYF.

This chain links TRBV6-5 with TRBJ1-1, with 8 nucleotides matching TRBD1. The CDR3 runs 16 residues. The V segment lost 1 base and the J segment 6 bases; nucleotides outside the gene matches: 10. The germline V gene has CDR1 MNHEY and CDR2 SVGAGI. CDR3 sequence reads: CASSYYRTGKLSEAFF. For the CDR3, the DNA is TGTGCCAGCAGTTACTACAGGACAGGGAAGCTCTCTGAAGCTTTCTTT.

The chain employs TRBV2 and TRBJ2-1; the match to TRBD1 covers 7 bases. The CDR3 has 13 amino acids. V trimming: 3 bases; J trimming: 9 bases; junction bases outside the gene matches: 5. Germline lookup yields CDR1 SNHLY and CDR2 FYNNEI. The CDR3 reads CASSDYRGTEQFF. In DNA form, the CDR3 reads TGTGCCAGCAGTGACTACAGGGGCACTGAGCAGTTCTTC.

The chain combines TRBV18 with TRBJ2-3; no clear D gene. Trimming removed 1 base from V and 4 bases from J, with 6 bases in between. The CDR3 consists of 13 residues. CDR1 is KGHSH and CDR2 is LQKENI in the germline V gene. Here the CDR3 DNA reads TGTGCCAGCTCACCACTCAAGCCAGATACGCAGTATTTT. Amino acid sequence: CASSPLKPDTQYF.

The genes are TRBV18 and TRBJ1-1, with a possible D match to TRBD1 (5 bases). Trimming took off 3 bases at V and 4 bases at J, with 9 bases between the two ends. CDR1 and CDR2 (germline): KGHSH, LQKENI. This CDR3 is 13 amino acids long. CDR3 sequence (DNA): TGTGCCAGCTCACCGGTGGGGCCCACTGAAGCTTTCTTT. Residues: CASSPVGPTEAFF. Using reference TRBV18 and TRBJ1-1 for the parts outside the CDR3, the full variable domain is NAGVMQNPRHLVRRRGQEARLRCSPMKGHSHVYWYRQLPEEGLKFMVYLQKENIIDESGMPKERFSAEFPKEGPSILRIQQVVRGDSAAYFCASSPVGPTEAFFGQGTRLTVV.